This T cell receptor beta chain is drawn from a study of beta chain features in type 1 diabetes. The CDR3 consists of 15 residues. Germline trimming cut 4 bases from V and 2 bases from J; bases unmatched to any gene: 2. Germline V gene sequence: CDR1 SGHTS, CDR2 YDEGEE. Every bit of the isolated RNA underwent reverse transcription, so sequencing read expressed TCRB transcripts. Only in-frame clones appear in the TCRdb table, and some are missing; sequencing was by immunoSEQ multiplex PCR. The sample lists almost 350,000 clones, around 19% occurring once. J is TRBJ1-3 and V is TRBV5-8; 11 nucleotides align to TRBD1. This receptor was taken from a woman between 18 and 29 years old in good health. The specimen was naive CD4+ T cells from blood. The CDR3 protein is CASSTGQGAGNTIYF. In DNA form, the CDR3 reads TGTGCCAGCAGCACGGGACAGGGGGCTGGAAACACCATATATTTT. Combining the CDR3 with reference TRBV5-8 and TRBJ1-3 gives the whole variable domain EAGVTQSPTHLIKTRGQQATLRCSPISGHTSVYWYQQALGLGLQFLLWYDEGEERNRGNFPPRFSGRQFPNYSSELNVNALELEDSALYLCASSTGQGAGNTIYFGEGSWLTVV.